These 19 T cell receptor beta chains were sequenced from one sample in a study of T-cell memory formation after mild COVID-19. TCRdb called the 5' RACE reads again in MiXCR, with one record for every CDR3 protein. The sample comprises more than 300,000 distinct CDR3 sequences, roughly an eighth of which are singletons, and 21% rests with the top ten. The sample comprised PBMCs or a T cell subset sorted from them (not recorded which). All receptors come from a man younger than 35 who had mild COVID-19 (a few samples of this study predate the infection). Cell type and time point are not known.

J is TRBJ2-2 and V is TRBV5-1, with D possibly matching TRBD1 (6 bases). The V and J ends lost 2 bases and 3 bases respectively, with 11 bases between them. Germline CDR1 SGHRS, CDR2 YFSETQ. The CDR3 has 15 residues. The DNA for the CDR3 is TGCGCCAGCAGCTTCCAGGACAGTCACACCGGGGAGCTGTTTTTT. It specifies CASSFQDSHTGELFF.

The rearrangement joins TRBV6-4 to TRBJ2-1; a weak D match, TRBD1 (6 bases). The V end was cut by 3 bases, the J end by 8 bases, with 17 bases between. This CDR3 spans 15 amino acids. The germline V gene encodes CDR1 MRHNA and CDR2 SNTAGT. The CDR3 here is CASSEGATRGYEQFF. DNA for the CDR3: TGTGCCAGCAGTGAGGGGGCCACTAGAGGCTATGAGCAGTTCTTC.

This clonotype was detected many times. This sequence joins TRBV7-9 and TRBJ2-7; D not resolved. This CDR3 region has 9 residues. CDR1 and CDR2 from the germline V gene are SEHNR and FQNEAQ (reference sequence). Trimming stripped 8 bases from V and 6 bases from J, with 5 bases between. The CDR3 loop is CASGVEQYF. The CDR3 DNA sequence: TGTGCCAGCGGAGTCGAGCAGTACTTC.

This chain uses TRBV19 with TRBJ1-2, with D possibly matching TRBD1 (6 bases). Germline CDR1 LNHDA, CDR2 SQIVND (reference sequence). The CDR3 runs to 13 residues. The ends were cut back, 10 bases at V and 8 bases at J, with 20 bases in the middle. The CDR3 sequence: CATYSGAAGGYTF. In nucleotides, the CDR3 is TGTGCCACCTATTCAGGGGCCGCGGGAGGCTACACCTTC.

The rearrangement uses TRBV20-1 and TRBJ1-2; no firm D call. CDR1 and CDR2 from the germline V gene are DFQATT and SNEGSKA (reference sequence). CDR3 length: 12 amino acids. V lost 1 base to trimming and J lost 8 bases, with 11 bases between them. For the CDR3, the DNA is TGCAGTGCTAGAGTACAGCTAGGGGGCTACACCTTC. Amino acids: CSARVQLGGYTF.

The rearrangement uses TRBV5-1 and TRBJ2-1; 7 nucleotides line up with TRBD2. Looked up from germline, CDR1 is SGHRS and CDR2 is YFSETQ. CDR3 length: 16 residues. The J segment lost 0 bases and the V segment lost 4 bases, leaving 7 bases of the junction unmatched. The CDR3 reads CASSKTSVSSYNEQFF. CDR3 nucleotide sequence: TGCGCCAGCAGCAAAACTAGCGTCAGCTCCTACAATGAGCAGTTCTTC. The full variable domain, with the rest looked up from reference TRBV5-1 and TRBJ2-1, is KAGVTQTPRYLIKTRGQQVTLSCSPISGHRSVSWYQQTPGQGLQFLFEYFSETQRNKGNFPGRFSGRQFSNSRSEMNVSTLELGDSALYLCASSKTSVSSYNEQFFGPGTRLTVL.

The rearrangement links TRBV7-3 to TRBJ1-1; TRBD1 agrees at 11 bases. Germline trimming cut 0 bases from V and 6 bases from J; bases unmatched to any gene: 6. The CDR3 sequence is 16 residues long. Germline CDR1 is SGHTA and CDR2 is FQGTGA. DNA for the CDR3: TGTGCCAGCAGCTTAACTACGGGACAGGGGGAATCTGAAGCTTTCTTT. It codes for CASSLTTGQGESEAFF.

This clonotype was seen ten or more times. In DNA, the CDR3 is TGCAGCGTTGATCCAGCGGGGGAGTATAGGAAGTTCTTC. Translated, it gives CSVDPAGEYRKFF. The chain combines TRBV29-1 with TRBJ2-1, with TRBD2 identical over 8 bases. The trim removed 3 bases at V and 14 bases at J, leaving 12 bases unmatched. The germline V gene encodes CDR1 SQVTM and CDR2 ANQGSEA. The CDR3 has 13 residues.

This clonotype has more than one count but fewer than ten. The genes are TRBV24-1 and TRBJ2-3, with 10 bases that match TRBD2. Germline V gene sequence: CDR1 KGHDR, CDR2 SFDVKD. The CDR3 spans 16 residues. The junction had 6 bases not matched to a gene; V was cut back by 3 bases and J by 4 bases. CDR3 DNA sequence: TGTGCCACCAGTGATCCCCGACTAGCGGGTGCAGATACGCAGTATTTT. Protein sequence: CATSDPRLAGADTQYF.

Many counts were recorded for this clonotype. This chain uses TRBV12-3 or TRBV12-4 with TRBJ1-4, with D unresolved. This CDR3 contains 15 residues. V lost 4 bases to trimming and J lost 5 bases, with 14 bases between them. CDR3 in DNA: TGTGCCAGCAGTTCGTGGACGGAACCGAATGAAAAACTGTTTTTT. The encoded protein is CASSSWTEPNEKLFF.

This clonotype turned up a few times. The chain links TRBV9 to TRBJ2-1, with TRBD2 identical over 8 bases. Germline V lookup: CDR1 SGDLS, CDR2 YYNGEE. The CDR3 has 13 residues. J gave up 6 bases and V 7 bases, and 6 bases lay outside the gene matches. The DNA of the CDR3 is TGTGCCAGCGCGGGACTAGTTGGCAATGAGCAGTTCTTC. It translates to CASAGLVGNEQFF.

This chain joins TRBV5-5 and TRBJ2-7, with TRBD1 matching 9 bases. This CDR3 is built from 14 residues. V was clipped by 3 bases and J by 6 bases; unmatched bases: 7. Germline V gives CDR1 SGHKS, CDR2 YYEKEE (reference sequence). The CDR3 DNA sequence: TGTGCCAGCAGCTCCGGGACAGGGTGGGCCGAGCAGTACTTC. Translating gives CASSSGTGWAEQYF.

This clonotype showed up just a few times. The rearrangement joins TRBV6-2 or TRBV6-3 to TRBJ1-2; D is unresolved. CDR1 and CDR2 from the germline V gene are MNHEY and SVGEGT. The CDR3 consists of 13 residues. The V gene lost 3 bases and the J gene lost 4 bases, with 9 bases spanning the gap. This CDR3 reads CASSYSATYGYTF. DNA of the CDR3: TGTGCCAGCAGTTATTCAGCAACCTATGGCTACACCTTC.

This chain uses TRBV2 with TRBJ2-6, with 9 bases matching TRBD1. The CDR3 extends over 17 amino acids. Germline-derived CDR1 and CDR2 are SNHLY and FYNNEI. V lost 8 bases and J lost 2; bases outside the gene matches: 10. CDR3 protein: CASFTGTGSPGANVLTF. The CDR3 DNA reads as TGTGCCAGCTTCACCGGGACAGGGTCACCTGGGGCCAACGTCCTGACTTTC. The complete variable domain, with remaining parts taken from reference TRBV2 and TRBJ2-6, reads EPEVTQTPSHQVTQMGQEVILRCVPISNHLYFYWYRQILGQKVEFLVSFYNNEISEKSEIFDDQFSVERPDGSNFTLKIRSTKLEDSAMYFCASFTGTGSPGANVLTFGAGSRLTVL.

This clonotype was seen ten or more times. This chain uses TRBV4-1 with TRBJ2-5; the D is unclear. The length of the CDR3 is 14 residues. Looked up from germline, CDR1 is MGHRA and CDR2 is YSYEKL. Between the trimmed V and J ends, which lost 4 bases and 2 bases, there was a span of 11 bases. CDR3 nucleotides: TGCGCCAGCAGCCTGACGGTGAAGCAAGAGACCCAGTACTTC. It codes for CASSLTVKQETQYF.

This chain joins TRBV7-3 and TRBJ2-1; the match to TRBD1 covers 9 bases. Trimming took 4 bases from V and 4 from J; bases not matched to a gene: 11. The CDR3 totals 17 residues. Germline CDR1 reads SGHTA; CDR2 reads FQGTGA. The CDR3 region is CASSSTRDRVGYNEQFF. The CDR3, as DNA: TGTGCCAGCAGCTCTACGAGGGACAGGGTGGGGTACAATGAGCAGTTCTTC. Together with reference TRBV7-3 and TRBJ2-1, the CDR3 gives the full variable domain: GAGVSQTPSNKVTEKGKYVELRCDPISGHTALYWYRQSLGQGPEFLIYFQGTGAADDSGLPNDRFFAVRPEGSVSTLKIQRTERGDSAVYLCASSSTRDRVGYNEQFFGPGTRLTVL.

The rearrangement links TRBV7-3 to TRBJ2-2, with no clear D. V shed 2 bases and J shed 2 bases, with 9 bases lying between them. Germline V lookup: CDR1 SGHTA, CDR2 FQGTGA. This CDR3 spans 15 amino acids. The CDR3 region has the DNA TGTGCCAGCAGCTTATTAGGTGGCAACACCGGGGAGCTGTTTTTT. It specifies CASSLLGGNTGELFF.

The chain carries TRBV7-9 and TRBJ2-1, with 9 bases fitting TRBD1. Germline V gives CDR1 SEHNR, CDR2 FQNEAQ (reference sequence). The CDR3 has 16 residues. V trimming: 6 bases; J trimming: 7 bases; junction bases outside the gene matches: 13. The CDR3 DNA reads as TGTGCCAGCAGTCGAACCGACCGGGACAGGGTGAATGAGCAGTTCTTC. Residues: CASSRTDRDRVNEQFF.

This clonotype showed up just a few times. The gene calls are TRBV5-5 and TRBJ1-5; D uncertain. This CDR3 spans 14 amino acids. Germline lookup yields CDR1 SGHKS and CDR2 YYEKEE (reference sequence). The V gene lost 4 bases and the J gene lost 1 base, with 9 bases spanning the gap. The CDR3 is CASSPHGSNQPQHF. The CDR3 nucleotides read TGTGCCAGCAGCCCACATGGAAGCAATCAGCCCCAGCATTTT.